A selection of T cell receptor beta chains follows, all from one sample in a study of beta chain features in type 1 diabetes. Clones were read by immunoSEQ multiplex PCR, and TCRdb kept only the in-frame ones, dropping some. The sample lists a few hundred thousand clones, roughly 14% occurring once. Specimen: naive CD4+ T cells from blood. These receptors originate from a man aged 30 to 39 in good health. Both conserved end residues are part of each CDR3. The D gene is left open where the match is weak. The size entry is marked missing in some rows and otherwise reads once, few, many or a size class.

few,TRBV13,TRBJ2-3,TRBD2,TGTGCCAGCAGCCCGGGACTAGCCGTTGACGGGACAGATACGCAGTATTTT,CASSPGLAVDGTDTQYF
-,TRBV19,TRBJ1-1,-,TGTGCCAGTAGTATAACAGGGTGGGACACTGAAGCTTTCTTT,CASSITGWDTEAFF
few,TRBV9,TRBJ2-1,TRBD2,TGTGCCAGCAGCGTTGCGGGGGGAAGCTCCTACAATGAGCAGTTCTTC,CASSVAGGSSYNEQFF
-,TRBV7-2,TRBJ2-1,TRBD2,TGTGCCAGCAGCTTGATACTAGCGGGGCCATGGTTCTTC,CASSLILAGPWFF
few,TRBV4-1,TRBJ2-3,-,TGCGCCAGCAGCCATAAGGGAGATACGCAGTATTTT,CASSHKGDTQYF
-,TRBV23-1,TRBJ1-3,-,TGCGCCAGCTTCACGGGGTCCCACTCTGGAAACACCATATATTTT,CASFTGSHSGNTIYF
-,TRBV2,TRBJ1-1,-,TGTGCCAGCAGTGACTCCACTGAAGCTTTCTTT,CASSDSTEAFF
once,TRBV4-3,TRBJ2-3,-,TGCGCCAGCACCCAAGAAGTGGGTGGGGTTGCCACAGATACGCAGTATTTT,CASTQEVGGVATDTQYF
-,TRBV6-1,TRBJ1-5,-,TGTGCCAGCAGCGCACAGGAAGGTCCGACCCAGCATTTT,CASSAQEGPTQHF
few,TRBV19,TRBJ1-4,-,TGTGCCAGTAGTTCCTCAGGGATTATCGGAAAACTGTTTTTT,CASSSSGIIGKLFF
-,TRBV6-5,TRBJ2-1,-,TGTGCCAGCAGCCCCGGGATGAACAATGAGCAGTTCTTC,CASSPGMNNEQFF
-,TRBV5-1,TRBJ2-1,-,TGCGCCAGCAGCTTTTCGGTGACTAATTCCTACAATGAGCAGTTCTTC,CASSFSVTNSYNEQFF
few,TRBV7-2,TRBJ1-1,-,TGTGCCAGCAGCGACCTAGTGGGCAGGGGAGGTTTAAGGAACACTGAAGCTTTCTTT,CASSDLVGRGGLRNTEAFF
-,TRBV19,TRBJ2-3,TRBD1,TGTGCCAGTAGTGTGACAGGGACAGATACGCAGTATTTT,CASSVTGTDTQYF
few,TRBV5-1,TRBJ2-1,TRBD2,TGCGCCAGCAGCCCGTGGCGGGAGAGGGATGAGCAGTTCTTC,CASSPWRERDEQFF
few,TRBV4-3,TRBJ2-1,TRBD2,TGCGCCAGCAGCCAAGGACTAGCGGGCAATGAGCAGTTCTTC,CASSQGLAGNEQFF
-,TRBV14,TRBJ1-1,-,TGTGCCAGCAGCCAAGTGTACACTGAAGCTTTCTTT,CASSQVYTEAFF